The clone carrying this TCR beta chain was detected a few times. What it binds is unknown. This specimen comes from a study of post-analysis software for immune sequencing data. Unique molecular identifiers were present in the TCR beta cDNA libraries. Yield was roughly 0.5 million cDNA molecules from approximately 0.91 to 9.4 million T cells. TCRdb independently ran MiXCR on the PCR reads; one entry per CDR3 protein. The sample records hundreds of thousands of distinct CDR3 sequences, about 32% being singletons. Broader study findings: With TRBV5-6, TRBV5-1 and TRBV20-1 included, 4 to 6 TRBV segments were more frequent in patients than in controls. For normalized Chao1 diversity, multiple sclerosis patients scored significantly lower than controls did.

Germline assignment: CDR1 SQVTM and CDR2 ANQGSEA. This CDR3 is 13 amino acids long. Trimming pared 3 bases from V and 7 bases from J, leaving 15 bases between. The sequenced sample was blood. This clonotype was obtained from a girl between 10 and 17 years old with multiple sclerosis. This chain connects TRBV29-1 to TRBJ1-2; D is possibly TRBD1 (5 bases). CDR3 sequence reads: CSVEGRAPSGYTF. Here the CDR3 DNA reads TGCAGCGTTGAGGGCAGGGCCCCGTCTGGCTACACCTTC.